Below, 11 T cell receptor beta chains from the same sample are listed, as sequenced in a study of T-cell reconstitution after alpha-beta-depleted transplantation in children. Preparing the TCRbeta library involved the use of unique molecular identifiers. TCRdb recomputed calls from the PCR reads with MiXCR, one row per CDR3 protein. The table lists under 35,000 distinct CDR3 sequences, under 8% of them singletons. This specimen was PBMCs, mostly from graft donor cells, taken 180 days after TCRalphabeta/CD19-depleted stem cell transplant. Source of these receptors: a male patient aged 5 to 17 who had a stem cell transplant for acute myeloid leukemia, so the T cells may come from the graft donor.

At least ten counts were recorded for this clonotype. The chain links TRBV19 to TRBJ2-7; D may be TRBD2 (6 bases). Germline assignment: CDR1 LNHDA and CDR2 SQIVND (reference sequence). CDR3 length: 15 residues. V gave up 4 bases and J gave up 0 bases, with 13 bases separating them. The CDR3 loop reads CASSTLATSSYEQYF. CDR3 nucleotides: TGTGCCAGTAGTACCCTAGCGACTAGCTCCTACGAGCAGTACTTC.

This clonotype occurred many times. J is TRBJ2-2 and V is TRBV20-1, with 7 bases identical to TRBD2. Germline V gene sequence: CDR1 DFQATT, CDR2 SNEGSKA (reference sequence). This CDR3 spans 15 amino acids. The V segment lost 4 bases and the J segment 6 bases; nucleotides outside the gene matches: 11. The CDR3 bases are TGCAGTGCTAAGGCCCCCCTTAGCGGGTCCGGGGAGCTGTTTTTT. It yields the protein CSAKAPLSGSGELFF.

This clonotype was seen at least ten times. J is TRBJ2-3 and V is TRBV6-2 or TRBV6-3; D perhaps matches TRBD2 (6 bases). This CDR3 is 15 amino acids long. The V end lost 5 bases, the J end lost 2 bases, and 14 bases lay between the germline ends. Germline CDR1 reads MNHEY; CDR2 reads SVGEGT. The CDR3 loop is CASSTRAGFTDTQYF. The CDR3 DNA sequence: TGTGCCAGCAGTACCCGAGCGGGCTTCACAGATACGCAGTATTTT.

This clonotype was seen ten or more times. CDR3 loop: CASSVGPEQETQYF. Here the CDR3 DNA reads TGTGCCAGCAGCGTAGGACCAGAACAAGAGACCCAGTACTTC. This sequence joins TRBV9 and TRBJ2-5; no clear D. Germline V gene lookup returns CDR1 SGDLS and CDR2 YYNGEE. With 0 bases removed from V and 2 bases from J, the gap between germline ends came to 8 bases. The CDR3 is 14 amino acids.

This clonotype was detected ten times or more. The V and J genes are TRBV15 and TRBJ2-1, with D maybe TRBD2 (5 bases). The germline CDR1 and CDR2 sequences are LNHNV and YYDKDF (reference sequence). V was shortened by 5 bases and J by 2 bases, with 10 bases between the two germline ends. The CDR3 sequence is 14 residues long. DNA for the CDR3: TGTGCCACCAGCGGGAGACTACCCTACAATGAGCAGTTCTTC. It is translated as CATSGRLPYNEQFF.

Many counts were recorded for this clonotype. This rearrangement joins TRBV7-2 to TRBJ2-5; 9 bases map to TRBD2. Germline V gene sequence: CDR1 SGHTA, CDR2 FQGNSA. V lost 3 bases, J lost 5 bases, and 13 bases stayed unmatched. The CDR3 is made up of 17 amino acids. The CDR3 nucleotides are TGTGCCAGCAGCTTCGTTAGCGGGAGTGGTTCGGTGGAGACCCAGTACTTC. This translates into CASSFVSGSGSVETQYF.

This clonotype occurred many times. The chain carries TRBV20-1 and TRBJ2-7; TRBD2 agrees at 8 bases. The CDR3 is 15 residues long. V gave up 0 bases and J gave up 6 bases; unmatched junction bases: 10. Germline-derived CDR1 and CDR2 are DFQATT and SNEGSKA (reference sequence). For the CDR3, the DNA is TGCAGTGCTAGAGATCCCCTCGGGCGGGAGGTCGAGCAGTACTTC. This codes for CSARDPLGREVEQYF.

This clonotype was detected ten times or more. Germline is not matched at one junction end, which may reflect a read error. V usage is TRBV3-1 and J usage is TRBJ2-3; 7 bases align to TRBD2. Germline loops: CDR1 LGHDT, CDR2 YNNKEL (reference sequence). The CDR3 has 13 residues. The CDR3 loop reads CASMGGGSDRTHF. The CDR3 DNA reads TGTGCCAGCATGGGGGGGGGATCAGATCGGACTCATTTT.

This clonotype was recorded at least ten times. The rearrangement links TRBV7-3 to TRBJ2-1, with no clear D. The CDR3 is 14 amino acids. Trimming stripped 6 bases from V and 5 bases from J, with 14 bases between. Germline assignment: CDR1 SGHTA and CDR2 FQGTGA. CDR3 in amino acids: CASSLTLLNNEQFF. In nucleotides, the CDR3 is TGTGCCAGCAGTCTAACGTTATTGAACAATGAGCAGTTCTTC.

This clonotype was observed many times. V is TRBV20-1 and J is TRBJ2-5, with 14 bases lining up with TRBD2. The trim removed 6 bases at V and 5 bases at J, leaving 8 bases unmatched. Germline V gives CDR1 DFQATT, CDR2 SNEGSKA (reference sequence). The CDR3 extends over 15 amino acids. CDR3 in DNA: TGCAGTGCCGCGACTAGCGGGGGGGACCTGGAGACCCAGTACTTC. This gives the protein CSAATSGGDLETQYF.

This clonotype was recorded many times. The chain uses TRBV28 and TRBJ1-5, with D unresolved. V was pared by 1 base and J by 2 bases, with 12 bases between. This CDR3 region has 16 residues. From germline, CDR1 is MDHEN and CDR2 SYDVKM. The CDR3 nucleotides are TGTGCCAGCAGTTTATTGAACAGCCTAGGCAATCAGCCCCAGCATTTT. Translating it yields CASSLLNSLGNQPQHF.